The 18 T cell receptor beta chains below come from one sample, sequenced in a study of blood T cells in healthy people across ages. Using a J-beta primer mix together with a sample-barcoded 5' primer, a second PCR was run for roughly 7 to 11 cycles. One entry per CDR3 protein results from TCRdb running MiXCR on the 5' RACE reads. The sample consists of 1.5 million to 1.9 million distinct CDR3 sequences, around 40% of them appearing once. The sequenced sample was blood. The receptors shown here come from a woman in her late teens or twenties in good health.

The rearrangement links TRBV27 to TRBJ1-5; D remains unclear. The V gene's germline CDR1 is MNHEY and CDR2 SMNVEV (reference sequence). CDR3 length: 15 amino acids. With 6 bases removed from V and 0 bases from J, the gap between germline ends came to 12 bases. In nucleotides, the CDR3 is TGTGCCAGCAGCCTCTCTGGTTTTAGCAATCAGCCCCAGCATTTT. Protein product: CASSLSGFSNQPQHF.

This clonotype appeared a few times. The chain links TRBV12-3 or TRBV12-4 to TRBJ2-7; D might be TRBD1 or TRBD2, each matching 6 bases. V was shortened by 6 bases and J by 2 bases, with 17 bases between the two germline ends. CDR3 size: 15 residues. CDR3 sequence reads: CASSRTVRGAYEQYF. CDR3 DNA: TGTGCCAGCAGCCGGACAGTTAGGGGGGCCTACGAGCAGTACTTC.

This clonotype occurred a few times. The chain is built from TRBV28 and TRBJ2-7; 10 bases agree with TRBD1. Germline assignment: CDR1 MDHEN and CDR2 SYDVKM. CDR3 size: 16 residues. The V gene end was trimmed by 6 bases and the J gene end by 7 bases; junction bases not matched to a gene: 15. The CDR3 nucleotides read TGTGCCAGCAGGATATGGGGACAGGGGTTTGTGGATGAGCAGTACTTC. Amino acids: CASRIWGQGFVDEQYF.

The V gene is TRBV20-1, the J gene TRBJ2-3, with unresolved D. The CDR3 covers 14 residues. From germline, CDR1 is DFQATT and CDR2 SNEGSKA (reference sequence). Trimming removed 0 bases at V and 0 bases at J, with 7 bases between. CDR3: CSARDPTSTDTQYF. CDR3 DNA sequence: TGCAGTGCTAGAGATCCGACGAGCACAGATACGCAGTATTTT.

This clonotype appeared a single time. The chain links TRBV2 to TRBJ1-5; D possibly corresponds to TRBD1 (5 bases). The CDR3 sequence is 15 residues long. CDR1 and CDR2 (germline): SNHLY, FYNNEI. The ends were cut back, 4 bases at V and 3 bases at J, with 13 bases in the middle. The CDR3 coding sequence is TGTGCCAGCAGTGGCTTCGGGACGTACAATCAGCCCCAGCATTTT. This gives the protein CASSGFGTYNQPQHF.

In DNA, the CDR3 is TGTGCCAGCAGCTCCTCATGGACAGGGTTATCTGGCTACACCTTC. Protein sequence: CASSSSWTGLSGYTF. This chain joins TRBV6-1 and TRBJ1-2; 8 bases agree with TRBD1. J was trimmed by 7 bases and V by 6 bases; bases with no gene match: 13. The CDR3 runs to 15 residues. From germline, CDR1 is MNHNS and CDR2 SASEGT.

This clonotype was detected ten times or more. This chain joins TRBV29-1 and TRBJ2-1; D is ambiguous. V was shortened by 6 bases and J by 0 bases, with 9 bases between the two germline ends. This CDR3 has 13 residues. Germline lookup yields CDR1 SQVTM and CDR2 ANQGSEA. The CDR3: CSVGRVSYNEQFF. The CDR3 nucleotides are TGCAGCGTCGGAAGGGTCTCCTACAATGAGCAGTTCTTC.

The rearrangement links TRBV20-1 to TRBJ2-7; the match to TRBD2 covers 10 bases. Near its end, the DNA agrees better with TRBJ2-5, so the J call may be wrong. CDR3 length: 15 amino acids. Germline CDR1 and CDR2: DFQATT and SNEGSKA (reference sequence). DNA of the CDR3: TGCAGTGCTAGAGATATAGCGGGGGGAATAAAGACCCAGTACTTC. It specifies CSARDIAGGIKTQYF.

The chain joins TRBV19 to TRBJ2-7; D gene ambiguous. Per germline, CDR1 LNHDA and CDR2 SQIVND (reference sequence). The V gene lost 3 bases and the J gene lost 3 bases, with 9 bases spanning the gap. CDR3 length equals 13 residues. The CDR3 protein is CASSIRQNYEQYF. The CDR3 nucleotides read TGTGCCAGTAGTATTCGTCAGAACTACGAGCAGTACTTC.

This clonotype appeared a few times. This chain links TRBV12-3 or TRBV12-4 with TRBJ2-7; D uncertain. The V and J ends lost 1 base and 2 bases respectively, with 12 bases between them. The CDR3 spans 15 residues. CDR3 amino acids: CASSLVSSGTYEQYF. The CDR3 nucleotides read TGTGCCAGCAGTTTAGTCTCTTCTGGAACCTACGAGCAGTACTTC.

Regarding this clonotype: This may stem from a read error, because a much larger clone lies one nucleotide away. The chain recombines TRBV5-1 with TRBJ2-1; perhaps TRBD2 as D (5 bases). Per the germline V gene, CDR1 is SGHRS and CDR2 is YFSETQ. CDR3 size: 16 residues. The ends were cut back, 4 bases at V and 2 bases at J, with 16 bases in the middle. For the CDR3, the DNA is TGCGCCAGCAGCGTTCAAGGACGAGCGGCCTACAATGAGCAGTTCTTC. It is translated as CASSVQGRAAYNEQFF.

There are a few counts of this clonotype. The rearrangement joins TRBV20-1 to TRBJ1-5; tentatively, D is TRBD1 (5 bases). From germline, CDR1 is DFQATT and CDR2 SNEGSKA (reference sequence). V shed 2 bases and J shed 7 bases, with 15 bases lying between them. The CDR3 loop spans 14 amino acids. The DNA of the CDR3 is TGCAGTGCTAGACCCAGGGAGTGGGGGCAGCCCCAGCATTTT. Amino acid sequence: CSARPREWGQPQHF.

This rearrangement joins TRBV27 to TRBJ2-1, with TRBD2 as a possible D gene (5 bases). Germline assignment: CDR1 MNHEY and CDR2 SMNVEV (reference sequence). Trimming left V 8 bases short and J 1 base short, with 15 bases between. The CDR3 loop spans 15 amino acids. The CDR3 DNA is TGTGCCAGCCCCATCCGGCGGGTGTCCTACAATGAGCAGTTCTTC. Protein sequence: CASPIRRVSYNEQFF.

The sample holds a few counts of this clonotype. The chain joins TRBV19 to TRBJ2-7, with 10 bases aligning to TRBD2. The CDR3 spans 17 residues. The germline V gene encodes CDR1 LNHDA and CDR2 SQIVND (reference sequence). After removal of 2 bases from V and 7 bases from J, the junction contained 14 bases not matched to a gene. CDR3 sequence reads: CASSIFAATSGLNEQYF. CDR3 nucleotides: TGTGCCAGTAGTATATTCGCGGCGACTAGCGGGCTCAATGAGCAGTACTTC.

The gene calls are TRBV29-1 and TRBJ1-2, with 12 bases that match TRBD1. Germline V gene sequence: CDR1 SQVTM, CDR2 ANQGSEA. J was trimmed by 3 bases and V by 3 bases; bases with no gene match: 5. The CDR3 totals 15 residues. For the CDR3, the DNA is TGCAGCGTTGACGGGGACAGGGGGCACCACTATGGCTACACCTTC. It encodes CSVDGDRGHHYGYTF.

This clonotype came up many times. This chain uses TRBV27 with TRBJ2-3, with D perhaps TRBD1 or TRBD2 (5 bases each). The CDR3 totals 19 residues. The V and J ends lost 1 base and 2 bases respectively, with 22 bases between them. Germline V lookup: CDR1 MNHEY, CDR2 SMNVEV (reference sequence). The DNA of the CDR3 is TGTGCCAGCAGTTTATTTCCCAGAGGGGAACTCGTTAACACAGATACGCAGTATTTT. Translation gives CASSLFPRGELVNTDTQYF.

This clonotype turned up a few times. V and J are TRBV9 and TRBJ1-6, with unresolved D. The CDR3 totals 13 residues. Trimming removed 0 bases from V and 10 bases from J, with 8 bases in between. The V gene's germline CDR1 is SGDLS and CDR2 YYNGEE. CDR3 in amino acids: CASSVGVGSPLHF. As DNA, the CDR3 is TGTGCCAGCAGCGTAGGGGTGGGATCACCCCTCCACTTT.

In its sample, this clonotype was seen a few times. This chain uses TRBV30 with TRBJ2-5; D tentatively fits TRBD1 or TRBD2 (5 bases each). The J call is uncertain, as TRBJ2-7 better fits the DNA end. The CDR3 totals 14 residues. Germline CDR1 is GTSNPN and CDR2 is SVGIG (reference sequence). The DNA for the CDR3 is TGTGCCTGGAGTGTTTGGGGGTACCCCTACGAGCAGTACTTC. This encodes CAWSVWGYPYEQYF.